This T cell receptor beta chain derives from a study of T-cell memory formation after mild COVID-19. The V and J ends lost 5 bases and 0 bases respectively, with 10 bases between them. The CDR3 has 14 residues. Germline V gives CDR1 MGHDK, CDR2 SYGVNS. This clonotype was seen ten or more times. MiXCR, applied by TCRdb to the 5' RACE reads, yields one record per CDR3 protein. The sample shows over 500,000 distinct CDR3 sequences, 17% of them seen only once. V and J are TRBV25-1 and TRBJ1-1; D remains ambiguous. The TCR originated in an adult woman who had mild COVID-19 (a few samples of this study predate the infection). Cell type and time point are not known. Specimen: PBMCs or a T cell subset sorted from them (not recorded which). This chain's CDR3 is CASSPPALNTEAFF. DNA for the CDR3: TGTGCCAGCAGTCCCCCAGCTTTGAACACTGAAGCTTTCTTT.